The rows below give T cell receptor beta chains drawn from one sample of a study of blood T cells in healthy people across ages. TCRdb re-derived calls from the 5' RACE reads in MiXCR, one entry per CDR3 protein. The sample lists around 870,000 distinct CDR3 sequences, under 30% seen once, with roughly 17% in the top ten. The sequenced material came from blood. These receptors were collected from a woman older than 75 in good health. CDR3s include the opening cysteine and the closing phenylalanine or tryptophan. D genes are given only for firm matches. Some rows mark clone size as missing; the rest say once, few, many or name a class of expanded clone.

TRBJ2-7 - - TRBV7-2 CASNLMAGSPSYEQYF TGTGCCAGCAACTTAATGGCGGGGTCCCCCTCCTACGAGCAGTACTTC
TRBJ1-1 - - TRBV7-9 CASMSPMDTEAFF TGTGCCAGCATGTCACCCATGGACACTGAAGCTTTCTTT
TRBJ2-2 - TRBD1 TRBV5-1 CASSTTGVSTGELFF TGCGCCAGCAGTACTACAGGGGTCAGTACCGGGGAGCTGTTTTTT
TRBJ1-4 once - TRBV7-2 CASSLAGGAVTNEKLFF TGTGCCAGCAGCTTAGCGGGAGGGGCGGTTACTAATGAAAAACTGTTTTTT
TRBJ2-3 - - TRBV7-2 CASTAFEAGTDTQYF TGTGCCAGCACCGCGTTCGAGGCGGGCACAGATACGCAGTATTTT
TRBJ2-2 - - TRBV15 CATSRDRWQAGELFF TGTGCCACCAGCAGAGATCGGTGGCAGGCCGGGGAGCTGTTTTTT
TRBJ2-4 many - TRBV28 CASNRRGANIQYF TGTGCCAGCAATCGTCGGGGAGCAAACATTCAGTACTTC
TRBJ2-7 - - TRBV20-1 CSARDQETATHEQYF TGCAGTGCTAGAGATCAGGAGACGGCGACCCACGAGCAGTACTTC
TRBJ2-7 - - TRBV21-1 CASSKGAAGPSSYEQYF TGTGCCAGCAGCAAAGGGGCGGCAGGGCCTAGCTCCTACGAGCAGTACTTC
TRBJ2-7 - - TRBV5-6 CASSFGGALEQYF TGTGCCAGCAGCTTCGGCGGGGCCCTTGAGCAGTACTTC
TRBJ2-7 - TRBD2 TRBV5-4 CASRSGTSGDRYF TGTGCCAGCAGATCCGGGACTAGCGGGGACCGGTACTTC
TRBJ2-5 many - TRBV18 CASSPGIQETQYF TGCGCCAGCAGCCCTGGAATCCAAGAGACCCAGTACTTC
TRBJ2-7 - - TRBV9 CASSVGGLAYEQYF TGTGCCAGCAGCGTAGGTGGTTTGGCCTACGAGCAGTACTTC
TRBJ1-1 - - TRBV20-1 CSADEGMNTEAFF TGCAGTGCGGACGAGGGGATGAACACTGAAGCTTTCTTT
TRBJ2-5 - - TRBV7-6 CASSHGVGLETQYF TGTGCCAGCAGCCACGGGGTAGGGTTGGAGACCCAGTACTTC
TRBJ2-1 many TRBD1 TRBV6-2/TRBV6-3 CASSEGQGINEQFF TGTGCCAGCAGTGAGGGACAGGGGATAAATGAGCAGTTCTTC
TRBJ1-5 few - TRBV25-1 CASSFLSSNQPQHF TGTGCCAGCAGTTTTTTATCTAGCAATCAGCCCCAGCATTTT
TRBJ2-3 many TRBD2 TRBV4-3 CASSPQAGGPDTQYF TGCGCCAGCAGCCCACAAGCGGGGGGTCCAGATACGCAGTATTTT
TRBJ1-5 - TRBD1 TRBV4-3 CASSQNLTGEQPQHF TGCGCCAGCAGCCAAAATCTTACAGGGGAACAGCCCCAGCATTTT
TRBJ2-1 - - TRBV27 CASVSRNGSSYNEQFF TGTGCCAGCGTTAGCCGTAACGGGAGCTCCTACAATGAGCAGTTCTTC
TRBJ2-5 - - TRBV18 CASSPSSQGKTQYF TGTGCCAGCTCACCATCATCCCAGGGGAAGACCCAGTACTTC
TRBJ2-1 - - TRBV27 CASGLRYGNNEQFF TGTGCCAGCGGTTTAAGATATGGGAACAATGAGCAGTTCTTC
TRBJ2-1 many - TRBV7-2 CASSLGAGPYNEQFF TGTGCCAGCAGCTTAGGGGCGGGGCCCTACAATGAGCAGTTCTTC
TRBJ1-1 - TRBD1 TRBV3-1 CASSHRTGRTAFF TGTGCCAGCAGCCATCGGACAGGTCGAACGGCTTTCTTT
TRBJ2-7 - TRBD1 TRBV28 CASTSPGTAYEQYF TGTGCCAGCACCTCTCCCGGGACAGCATACGAGCAGTACTTC
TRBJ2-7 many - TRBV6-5 CASSYQAGRDYEQYF TGTGCCAGCAGTTACCAGGCAGGGCGAGACTACGAGCAGTACTTC
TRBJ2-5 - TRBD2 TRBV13 CASSLRASGRQETQYF TGTGCCAGCAGCTTAAGGGCTAGCGGGCGCCAAGAGACCCAGTACTTC
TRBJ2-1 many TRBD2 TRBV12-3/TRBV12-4 CASSFLGLAGPNEQFF TGTGCCAGCAGTTTCTTGGGACTAGCGGGGCCCAATGAGCAGTTCTTC
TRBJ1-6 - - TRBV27 CASKGGFYNSPLHF TGTGCCAGCAAGGGTGGATTCTATAATTCACCCCTCCACTTT